The present T cell receptor (beta chain) was sequenced within a study of shared clonotypes between healthy human individuals. Regarding this clone: The antigen is not known.

What CD8 memory combined were CD45RO+ cells and CCR7-negative CD45RA+ TemRA cells. Deep level was the assay's run setting. The assay was immunoSEQ multiplex PCR, and TCRdb's table has in-frame clones only and misses some. The sample lists some 690,000 clones, less than 95% occurring once. Regarding the study as a whole: The generation probabilities recorded for non-shared clonotypes fell below those of clonotypes shared by all four donors. Despite large depth, sorted-subset datasets appeared incompletely sequenced.

Sequences were obtained from memory CD8+ T cells from PBMCs. Subset of the sample: CD45RO+ cells pooled with CCR7-negative TemRA cells. This clonotype was obtained from a man younger than 30 in good health. Some clones in this sample may be carry-over from other donors' samples.

The CDR3 sequence: CASSQVGLEQFF. The CDR3 coding sequence is TGTGCCAGCAGCCAAGTAGGGTTGGAGCAGTTCTTC. The chain employs TRBV14 and TRBJ2-1; D gene ambiguous. Between the trimmed V and J ends, which lost 1 base and 10 bases, there was a span of 8 bases. Germline V lookup: CDR1 SGHDN, CDR2 FVKESK. This CDR3 region has 12 residues. Looking up the rest from reference TRBV14 and TRBJ2-1 gives the full variable domain: EAGVTQFPSHSVIEKGQTVTLRCDPISGHDNLYWYRRVMGKEIKFLLHFVKESKQDESGMPNNRFLAERTGGTYSTLKVQPAELEDSGVYFCASSQVGLEQFFGPGTRLTVL.